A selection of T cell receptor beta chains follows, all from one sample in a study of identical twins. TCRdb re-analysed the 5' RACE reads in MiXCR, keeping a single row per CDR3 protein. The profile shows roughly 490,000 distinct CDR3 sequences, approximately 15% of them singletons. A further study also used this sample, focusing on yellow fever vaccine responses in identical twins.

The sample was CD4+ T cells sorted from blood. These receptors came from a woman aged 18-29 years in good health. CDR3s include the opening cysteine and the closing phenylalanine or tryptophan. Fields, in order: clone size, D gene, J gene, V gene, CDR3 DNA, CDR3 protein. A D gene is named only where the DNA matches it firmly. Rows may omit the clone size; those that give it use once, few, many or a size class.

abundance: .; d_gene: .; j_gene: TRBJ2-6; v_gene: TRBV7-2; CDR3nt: TGTGCCAGCAGTCGAGACAGGTCTGGGGCCAACGTCCTGACTTTC; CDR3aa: CASSRDRSGANVLTF
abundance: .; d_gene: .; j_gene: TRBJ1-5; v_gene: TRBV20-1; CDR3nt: TGCAGTGCTAGAGATCCGGGGGCTCAGCCCCAGCATTTT; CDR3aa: CSARDPGAQPQHF
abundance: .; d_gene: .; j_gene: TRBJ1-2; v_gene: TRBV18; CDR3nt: TGTGCCAGCTCACCAGAGGGGACGAAGCTTGGCTACACCTTC; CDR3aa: CASSPEGTKLGYTF
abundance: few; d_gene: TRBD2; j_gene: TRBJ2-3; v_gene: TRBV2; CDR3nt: TGTGCCAGCAGCGTCCCGGGACTAGTGACGGGCCCAGATACGCAGTATTTT; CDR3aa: CASSVPGLVTGPDTQYF
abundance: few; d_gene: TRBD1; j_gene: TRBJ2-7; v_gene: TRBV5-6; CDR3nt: TGTGCCAGCAGCTGGCGGGACAGGGGTATCTACGAGCAGTACTTC; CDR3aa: CASSWRDRGIYEQYF
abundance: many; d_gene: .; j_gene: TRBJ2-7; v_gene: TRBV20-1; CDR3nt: TGCAGTGCTAAGAGGTCCACGAACTTTTACGAGCAGTACTTC; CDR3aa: CSAKRSTNFYEQYF
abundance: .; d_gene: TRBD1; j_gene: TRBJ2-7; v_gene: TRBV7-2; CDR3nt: TGTGCCAGCAGCTATCCCCGACAGGGCTCCTACGAGCAGTACTTC; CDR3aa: CASSYPRQGSYEQYF
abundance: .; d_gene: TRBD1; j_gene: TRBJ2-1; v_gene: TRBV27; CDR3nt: TGTGCCAGCAACGGACAGGGAGAGAATGAGCAGTTCTTC; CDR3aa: CASNGQGENEQFF
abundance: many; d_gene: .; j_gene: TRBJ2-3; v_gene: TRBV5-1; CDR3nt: TGCGCCAGCAGCGCTACGTGGGGAGGCCAAGATACGCAGTATTTT; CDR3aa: CASSATWGGQDTQYF
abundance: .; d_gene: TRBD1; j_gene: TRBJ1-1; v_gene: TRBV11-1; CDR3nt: TGTGCCAGCAGCCGCCGGACAGGGTGGAACACTGAAGCTTTCTTT; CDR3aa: CASSRRTGWNTEAFF
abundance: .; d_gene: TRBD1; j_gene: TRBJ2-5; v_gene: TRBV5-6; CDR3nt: TGTGCCAGCAGCTTGTTCACAGGGGCTCTCCAAGAGACCCAGTACTTC; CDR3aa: CASSLFTGALQETQYF
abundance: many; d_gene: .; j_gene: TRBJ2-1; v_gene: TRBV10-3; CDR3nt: TGTGCCATCAGCAGGGAAAACAATGAGCAGTTCTTC; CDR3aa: CAISRENNEQFF
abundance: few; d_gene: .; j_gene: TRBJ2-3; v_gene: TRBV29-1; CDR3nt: TGCAGCGCTGTCATACGAACAGATACGCAGTATTTT; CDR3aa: CSAVIRTDTQYF
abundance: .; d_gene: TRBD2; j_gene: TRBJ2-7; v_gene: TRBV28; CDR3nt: TGTGCCAGCAGTTCGATTGGAGGCCTAGCGGGAGTTGGGTACGAGCAGTACTTC; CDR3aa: CASSSIGGLAGVGYEQYF
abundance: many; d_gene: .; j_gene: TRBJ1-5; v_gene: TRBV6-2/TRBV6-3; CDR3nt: TGTGCCAGCAGTTACTCGTCCGGGAGCAATCAGCCCCAGCATTTT; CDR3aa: CASSYSSGSNQPQHF
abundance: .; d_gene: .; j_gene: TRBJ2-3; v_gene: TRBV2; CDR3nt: TGTGCCAGCAGGGCGACTGGTAATACGCAGTATTTT; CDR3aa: CASRATGNTQYF
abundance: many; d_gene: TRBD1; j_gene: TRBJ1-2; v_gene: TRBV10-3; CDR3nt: TGTGCCATCAGCTGGGACAGAGAGGCAGCTAACTATGGCTACACCTTC; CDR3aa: CAISWDREAANYGYTF
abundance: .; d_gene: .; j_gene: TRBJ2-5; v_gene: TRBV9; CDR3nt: TGTGCCAGCAGCGTAGGATCAGGGGCAGGGGAGACCCAGTACTTC; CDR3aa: CASSVGSGAGETQYF
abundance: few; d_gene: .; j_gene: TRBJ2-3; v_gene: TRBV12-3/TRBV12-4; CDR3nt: TGTGCCAGCAGTTTCAGGGACGGTGGGGGGGCGACAGATACGCAGTATTTT; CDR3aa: CASSFRDGGGATDTQYF
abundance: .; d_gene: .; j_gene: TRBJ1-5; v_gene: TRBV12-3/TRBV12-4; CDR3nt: TGTGCCAGCAGGGGAGGGGACACGAATAGCAATCAGCCCCAGCATTTT; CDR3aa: CASRGGDTNSNQPQHF
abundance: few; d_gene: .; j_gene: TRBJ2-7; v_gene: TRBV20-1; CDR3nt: TGCAGTGCTAGTAGCAGGTCCCTACGCTCCGAGCAGTACTTC; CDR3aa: CSASSRSLRSEQYF
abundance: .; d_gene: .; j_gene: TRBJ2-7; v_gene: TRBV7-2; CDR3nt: TGTGCCAGCAGCTTAACGTTTATCGGGGTATACGAGCAGTACTTC; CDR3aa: CASSLTFIGVYEQYF
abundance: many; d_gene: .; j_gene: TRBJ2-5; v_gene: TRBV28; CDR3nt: TGTGCCAGCAGTTTGTTCGGCCTGGAGACCCAGTACTTC; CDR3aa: CASSLFGLETQYF
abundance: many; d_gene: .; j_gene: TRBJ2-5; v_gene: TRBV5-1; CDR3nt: TGCGCCAGCAGCTTTGGGGACCACCGTTCAGAGACCCAGTACTTC; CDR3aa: CASSFGDHRSETQYF
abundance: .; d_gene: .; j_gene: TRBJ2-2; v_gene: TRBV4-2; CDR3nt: TGTGCCAGCAGCCAACTTGCCCAAACGAACACCGGGGAGCTGTTTTTT; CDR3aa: CASSQLAQTNTGELFF